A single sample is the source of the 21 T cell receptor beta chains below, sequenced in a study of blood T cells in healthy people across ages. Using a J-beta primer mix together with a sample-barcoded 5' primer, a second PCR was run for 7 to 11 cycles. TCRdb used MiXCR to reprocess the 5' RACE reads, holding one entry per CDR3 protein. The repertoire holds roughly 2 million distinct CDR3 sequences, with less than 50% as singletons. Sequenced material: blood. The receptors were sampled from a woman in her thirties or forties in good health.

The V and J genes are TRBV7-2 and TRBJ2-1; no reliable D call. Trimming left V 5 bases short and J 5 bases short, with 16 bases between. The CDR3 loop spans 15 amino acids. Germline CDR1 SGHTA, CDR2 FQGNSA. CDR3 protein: CASSSSQVGDNEQFF. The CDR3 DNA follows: TGTGCCAGCAGCAGTAGTCAGGTTGGGGACAATGAGCAGTTCTTC. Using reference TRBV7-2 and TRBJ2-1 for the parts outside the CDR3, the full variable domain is GAGVSQSPSNKVTEKGKDVELRCDPISGHTALYWYRQSLGQGLEFLIYFQGNSAPDKSGLPSDRFSAERTGGSVSTLTIQRTQQEDSAVYLCASSSSQVGDNEQFFGPGTRLTVL.

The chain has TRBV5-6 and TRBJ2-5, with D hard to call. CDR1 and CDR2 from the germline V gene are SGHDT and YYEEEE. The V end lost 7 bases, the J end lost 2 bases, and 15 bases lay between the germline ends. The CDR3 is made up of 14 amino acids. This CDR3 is CASANSGLQETQYF. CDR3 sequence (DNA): TGTGCCAGCGCAAATTCCGGCCTTCAAGAGACCCAGTACTTC.

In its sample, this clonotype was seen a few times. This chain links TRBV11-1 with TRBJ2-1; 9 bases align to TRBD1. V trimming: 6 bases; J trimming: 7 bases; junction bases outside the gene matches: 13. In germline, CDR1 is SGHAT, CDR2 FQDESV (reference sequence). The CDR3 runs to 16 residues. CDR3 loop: CASRPAGQGRRNEQFF. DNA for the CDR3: TGTGCCAGCAGACCGGCGGGACAGGGCAGGAGAAATGAGCAGTTCTTC. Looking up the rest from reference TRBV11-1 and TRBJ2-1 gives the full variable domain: EAEVAQSPRYKITEKSQAVAFWCDPISGHATLYWYRQILGQGPELLVQFQDESVVDDSQLPKDRFSAERLKGVDSTLKIQPAELGDSAMYLCASRPAGQGRRNEQFFGPGTRLTVL.

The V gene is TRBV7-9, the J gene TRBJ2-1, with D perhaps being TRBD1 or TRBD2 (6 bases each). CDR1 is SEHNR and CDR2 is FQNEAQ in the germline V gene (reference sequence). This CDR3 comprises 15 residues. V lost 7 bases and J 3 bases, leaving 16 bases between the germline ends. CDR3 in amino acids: CASKNPKGGYNEQFF. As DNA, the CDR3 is TGTGCCAGCAAGAACCCCAAGGGGGGCTACAATGAGCAGTTCTTC.

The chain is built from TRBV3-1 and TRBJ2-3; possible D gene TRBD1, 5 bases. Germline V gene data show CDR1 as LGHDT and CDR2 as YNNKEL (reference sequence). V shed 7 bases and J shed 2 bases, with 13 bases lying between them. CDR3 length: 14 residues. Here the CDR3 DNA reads TGTGCCAGCACCAAAAGGGGAAACACAGATACGCAGTATTTT. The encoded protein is CASTKRGNTDTQYF.

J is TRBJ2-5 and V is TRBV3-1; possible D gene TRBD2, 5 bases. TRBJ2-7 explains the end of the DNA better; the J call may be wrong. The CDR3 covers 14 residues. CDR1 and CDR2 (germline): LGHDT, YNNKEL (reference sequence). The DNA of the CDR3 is TGTGCCAGCAGCCAAGATCTAGCAGGAGACGAGCAGTACTTC. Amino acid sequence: CASSQDLAGDEQYF.

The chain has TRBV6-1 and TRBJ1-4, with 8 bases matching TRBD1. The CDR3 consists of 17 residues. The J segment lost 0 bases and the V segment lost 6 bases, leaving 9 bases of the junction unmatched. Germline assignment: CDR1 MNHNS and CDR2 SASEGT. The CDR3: CASSVGQGASTNEKLFF. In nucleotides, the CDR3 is TGTGCCAGCAGCGTTGGACAGGGCGCCTCAACTAATGAAAAACTGTTTTTT.

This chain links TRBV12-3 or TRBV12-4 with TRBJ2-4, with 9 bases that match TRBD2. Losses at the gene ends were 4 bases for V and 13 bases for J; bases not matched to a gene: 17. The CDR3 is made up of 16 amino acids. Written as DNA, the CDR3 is TGTGCCAGCAGTTCACCGACTAGCGGAATGACCAATGAGCAGTACTTC. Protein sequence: CASSSPTSGMTNEQYF.

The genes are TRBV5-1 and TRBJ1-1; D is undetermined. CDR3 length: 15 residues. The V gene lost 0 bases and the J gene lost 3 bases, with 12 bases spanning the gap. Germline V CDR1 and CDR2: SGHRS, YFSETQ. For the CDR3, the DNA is TGCGCCAGCAGCTTGGGGGCGCAGATGTACACTGAAGCTTTCTTT. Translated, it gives CASSLGAQMYTEAFF. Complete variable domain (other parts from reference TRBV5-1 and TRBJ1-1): KAGVTQTPRYLIKTRGQQVTLSCSPISGHRSVSWYQQTPGQGLQFLFEYFSETQRNKGNFPGRFSGRQFSNSRSEMNVSTLELGDSALYLCASSLGAQMYTEAFFGQGTRLTVV.

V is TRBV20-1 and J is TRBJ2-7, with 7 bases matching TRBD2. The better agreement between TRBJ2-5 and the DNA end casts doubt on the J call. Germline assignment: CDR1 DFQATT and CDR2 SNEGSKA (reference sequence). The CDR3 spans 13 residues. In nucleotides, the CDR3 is TGCAGTGCGGGCGGGACTATGGGGGAGACCCAGTACTTC. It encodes CSAGGTMGETQYF.

The CDR3: CAIMSGGPDGYTF. The CDR3 DNA is TGTGCCATCATGTCCGGGGGCCCCGATGGCTACACCTTC. The chain uses TRBV10-3 and TRBJ1-2, with TRBD1 as a possible D gene (6 bases). Trimming shortened V by 7 bases and J by 6 bases, and 15 bases separated the two germline ends. The CDR3 consists of 13 residues. CDR1 is ENHRY and CDR2 is SYGVKD in the germline V gene.

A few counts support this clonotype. This CDR3 is CASSQLWTALEAFF. For the CDR3, the DNA is TGTGCCAGCAGCCAACTTTGGACCGCGCTGGAAGCTTTCTTT. This chain joins TRBV14 and TRBJ1-1; no definite D call. CDR1 and CDR2 (germline): SGHDN, FVKESK. Trimming removed 2 bases from V and 8 bases from J, with 15 bases in between. The CDR3 length is 14 residues.

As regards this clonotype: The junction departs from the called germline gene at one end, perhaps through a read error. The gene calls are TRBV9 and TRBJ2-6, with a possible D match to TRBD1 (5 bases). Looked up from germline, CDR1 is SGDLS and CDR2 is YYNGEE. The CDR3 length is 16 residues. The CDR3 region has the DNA TGTGCCAGCCTCTCGACGGGTAGCTCTGGGGCCGACGTCCTGACTTTC. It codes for CASLSTGSSGADVLTF.

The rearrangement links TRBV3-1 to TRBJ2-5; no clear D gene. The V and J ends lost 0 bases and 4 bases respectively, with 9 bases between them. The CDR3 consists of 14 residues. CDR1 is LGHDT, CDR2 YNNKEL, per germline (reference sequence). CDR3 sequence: CASSQETRGETQYF. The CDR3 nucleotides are TGTGCCAGCAGCCAAGAGACTCGCGGAGAGACCCAGTACTTC.

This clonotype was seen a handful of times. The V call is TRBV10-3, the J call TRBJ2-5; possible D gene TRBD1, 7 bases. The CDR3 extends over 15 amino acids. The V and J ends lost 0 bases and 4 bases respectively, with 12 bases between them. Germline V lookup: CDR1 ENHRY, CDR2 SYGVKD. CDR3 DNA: TGTGCCATCAGTGAGTCTGTTCAGGGGGGAGAGACCCAGTACTTC. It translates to CAISESVQGGETQYF.

This CDR3 reads CATSDNQGIGNQPQHF. Written as DNA, the CDR3 is TGTGCCACCAGTGATAATCAGGGCATCGGCAATCAGCCCCAGCATTTT. This sequence joins TRBV24-1 and TRBJ1-5; tentatively, D is TRBD1 (5 bases). Germline CDR1 is KGHDR and CDR2 is SFDVKD. The CDR3 contains 16 residues. Trimming cost V 3 bases and J 2 bases, with 13 bases left between them.

CDR3 in DNA: TGTGCCAGCAGCTATAGGACAGGGGCGGTTTACTACGAGCAGTACTTC. As protein: CASSYRTGAVYYEQYF. The chain uses TRBV7-2 and TRBJ2-4; 9 nucleotides match TRBD1. The better agreement between TRBJ2-7 and the DNA end casts doubt on the J call. The CDR3 sequence is 16 residues long. The germline CDR1 and CDR2 sequences are SGHTA and FQGNSA.

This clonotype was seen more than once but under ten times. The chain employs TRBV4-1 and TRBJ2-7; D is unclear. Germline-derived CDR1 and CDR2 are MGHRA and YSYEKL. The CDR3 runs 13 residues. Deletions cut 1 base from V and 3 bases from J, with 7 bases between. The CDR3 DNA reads TGCGCCAGCAGCCAAGTGGGAAACTACGAGCAGTACTTC. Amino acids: CASSQVGNYEQYF.

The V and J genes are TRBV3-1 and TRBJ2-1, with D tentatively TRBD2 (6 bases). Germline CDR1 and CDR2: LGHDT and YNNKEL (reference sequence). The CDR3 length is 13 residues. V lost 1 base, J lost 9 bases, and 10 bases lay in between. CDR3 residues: CASSQASVSEQFF. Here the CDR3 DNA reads TGTGCCAGCAGCCAAGCTAGCGTCAGTGAGCAGTTCTTC.

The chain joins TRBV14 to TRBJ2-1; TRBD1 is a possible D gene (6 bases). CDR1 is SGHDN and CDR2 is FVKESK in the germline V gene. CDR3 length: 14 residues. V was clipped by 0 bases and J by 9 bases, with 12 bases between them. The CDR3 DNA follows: TGTGCCAGCAGCCAAGAAGGCAGGGGCAGTGAGCAGTTCTTC. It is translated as CASSQEGRGSEQFF.

The CDR3 region has the DNA TGTGCCAGCAGGCTCGGGCCCCGCGGCGGCTACACCTTC. Its protein is CASRLGPRGGYTF. The chain is built from TRBV6-5 and TRBJ1-2; D ambiguous. The CDR3 is 13 residues long. Germline V gene data show CDR1 as MNHEY and CDR2 as SVGAGI. Trimming took 6 bases from V and 8 from J, leaving 16 bases between them.